Each of the 30 T cell receptor beta chains below was sequenced from the same sample in a study of OX40 agonist ivuxolimab in advanced cancers. Assay used: immunoSEQ multiplex PCR; TCRdb lists only in-frame clones, some missing. The sample yields more than 70,000 clones, roughly 90% seen once. Sequenced here: CD4+ or CD8+ T cells sorted from blood, sampled in a trial of the OX40 agonist ivuxolimab. Source of these receptors: an adult with an advanced solid tumor such as melanoma, head and neck, liver or kidney cancer.

The J gene is TRBJ2-7, the V gene TRBV19, with TRBD1 as a possible D gene (5 bases). Germline V gene lookup returns CDR1 LNHDA and CDR2 SQIVND (reference sequence). V was shortened by 3 bases and J by 2 bases, with 14 bases between the two germline ends. There are 15 residues in the CDR3. CDR3 sequence reads: CASSIQGPNAYEQYF. CDR3 sequence (DNA): TGTGCCAGTAGTATTCAGGGTCCCAACGCCTACGAGCAGTACTTC.

This chain joins TRBV18 and TRBJ2-2; TRBD2 matches 14 bases. Trimming took 4 bases from V and 5 from J; bases not matched to a gene: 6. CDR3 length: 17 residues. Germline lookup yields CDR1 KGHSH and CDR2 LQKENI. Here the CDR3 DNA reads TGTGCCAGCTCACTGGGACTAGCGGGAGTCGGGACCGGGGAGCTGTTTTTT. Translating gives CASSLGLAGVGTGELFF.

This clone was seen only once. The CDR3 loop is CASSLAGVEPEQFF. The DNA of the CDR3 is TGTGCCAGCAGCTTAGCTGGGGTAGAGCCTGAGCAGTTCTTC. This sequence joins TRBV7-2 and TRBJ2-1; no reliable D call. The CDR3 consists of 14 residues. CDR1 SGHTA and CDR2 FQGNSA come from the germline V gene. With 0 bases removed from V and 9 bases from J, the gap between germline ends came to 12 bases.

The V and J genes are TRBV11-3 and TRBJ2-1; D remains ambiguous. The CDR3 spans 15 residues. Germline V lookup: CDR1 SGHNT, CDR2 YENEEA. Trimming pared 1 base from V and 5 bases from J, leaving 12 bases between. The CDR3 DNA reads TGTGCCAGCAGCTTAGGATCGAGAGCCAACAATGAGCAGTTCTTC. Its protein is CASSLGSRANNEQFF.

The chain combines TRBV4-1 with TRBJ2-2; TRBD2 agrees at 7 bases. With V trimmed by 4 bases and J by 7 bases, 12 bases remained unmatched. The CDR3 consists of 16 residues. CDR1 and CDR2 (germline): MGHRA, YSYEKL. The CDR3 sequence is CASSPTSALLNGELFF. CDR3 nucleotides: TGCGCCAGCAGCCCAACTAGCGCATTATTAAACGGGGAGCTGTTTTTT.

This chain connects TRBV5-1 to TRBJ2-5; TRBD2 aligns across 10 bases. The J call may be mistaken, given a closer DNA end match to TRBJ2-7. This CDR3 is 18 amino acids long. Looked up from germline, CDR1 is SGHRS and CDR2 is YFSETQ. CDR3 bases: TGCGCCAGCAGCTTTCGGGTCCCTGGACTAGCGGACTCCTACGAGCAGTACTTC. Translated, it gives CASSFRVPGLADSYEQYF.

The rearrangement links TRBV4-1 to TRBJ1-1; a possible D gene is TRBD1 (6 bases). The CDR3 runs 15 residues. The germline CDR1 and CDR2 sequences are MGHRA and YSYEKL. With 4 bases removed from V and 0 bases from J, the gap between germline ends came to 12 bases. The DNA for the CDR3 is TGCGCCAGCAGCCGCGTGACAGGACTGAACACTGAAGCTTTCTTT. Translating gives CASSRVTGLNTEAFF.

This clone was counted a single time. The V and J genes are TRBV25-1 and TRBJ1-2; tentative D call: TRBD1 (5 bases). The CDR3 has 13 residues. Trimming took 8 bases from V and 3 from J, leaving 13 bases between them. From germline, CDR1 is MGHDK and CDR2 SYGVNS. The CDR3 DNA sequence: TGTGCCAGCGCCCCGGGGGTAGACTATGGCTACACCTTC. It yields the protein CASAPGVDYGYTF.

This sequence joins TRBV6-6 and TRBJ1-1; TRBD1 matches at 7 bases. Per the germline V gene, CDR1 is MNHNY and CDR2 is SVGAGI (reference sequence). V shed 6 bases, J shed 2 bases, and the junction held 6 bases outside the gene matches. The CDR3 covers 14 residues. CDR3 sequence: CASRPGTANTEAFF. CDR3 coding DNA: TGTGCCAGCAGACCCGGGACAGCTAACACTGAAGCTTTCTTT.

This clone has a single count. The rearrangement links TRBV15 to TRBJ2-5; D is possibly TRBD2 (6 bases). Germline values: CDR1 LNHNV, CDR2 YYDKDF (reference sequence). This CDR3 spans 13 amino acids. Trimming removed 9 bases at V and 4 bases at J, with 15 bases between. CDR3 region: CATRVGGGETQYF. The CDR3 coding sequence is TGTGCCACGAGAGTGGGAGGAGGAGAGACCCAGTACTTC.

The count of this clone is one. The chain has TRBV10-3 and TRBJ2-7; 7 bases line up with TRBD1. The trim removed 10 bases at V and 2 bases at J, leaving 5 bases unmatched. This CDR3 is 12 amino acids long. From germline, CDR1 is ENHRY and CDR2 SYGVKD. The DNA of the CDR3 is TGTGCCACCCGGGACAGTCCCTACGAGCAGTACTTC. It codes for CATRDSPYEQYF.

The chain employs TRBV6-1 and TRBJ2-5; 8 bases agree with TRBD1. CDR3 size: 13 residues. The germline CDR1 and CDR2 sequences are MNHNS and SASEGT. V was pared by 6 bases and J by 5 bases, with 5 bases of the junction left unmatched. CDR3 amino acids: CASREQGEETQYF. The DNA for the CDR3 is TGTGCCAGCAGAGAACAGGGGGAGGAGACCCAGTACTTC.

This clone was detected once. The chain carries TRBV7-6 and TRBJ1-3; no reliable D call. Deletions cut 3 bases from V and 0 bases from J, with 9 bases between. The V gene's germline CDR1 is SGHVS and CDR2 FNYEAQ. The CDR3 is made up of 15 amino acids. This chain's CDR3 is CASSFGPFSGNTIYF. CDR3 bases: TGTGCCAGCAGCTTCGGCCCTTTCTCTGGAAACACCATATATTTT.

This clone has just a few counts. The rearrangement uses TRBV5-8 and TRBJ2-7, with a possible D match to TRBD1 (5 bases). Trimming cost V 6 bases and J 6 bases, with 16 bases left between them. The CDR3 runs 13 residues. Germline V gene data show CDR1 as SGHTS and CDR2 as YDEGEE. CDR3: CASTLRTFGEQYF. CDR3 DNA: TGTGCCAGCACCCTCCGGACATTCGGCGAGCAGTACTTC.

This clone was recorded a few times. Different DNA sequences within this sample yield the same CDR3. The chain uses TRBV19 and TRBJ1-5; 8 bases are shared with TRBD1. Germline V gene sequence: CDR1 LNHDA, CDR2 SQIVND (reference sequence). The trim removed 5 bases at V and 6 bases at J, leaving 12 bases unmatched. The CDR3 loop spans 16 amino acids. CDR3: CASSAIAGGGGQPQHF. The CDR3 DNA is TGTGCCAGTAGTGCAATCGCAGGGGGCGGGGGTCAGCCCCAGCATTTT.

The chain joins TRBV7-2 to TRBJ2-1, with 10 bases identical to TRBD1. This CDR3 has 14 amino acids. The junction had 4 bases not matched to a gene; V was cut back by 5 bases and J by 6 bases. Looked up from germline, CDR1 is SGHTA and CDR2 is FQGNSA. In nucleotides, the CDR3 is TGTGCCAGCAGCCTAGGACAGGGGGTCAATGAGCAGTTCTTC. It is translated as CASSLGQGVNEQFF.

The chain is built from TRBV7-3 and TRBJ2-5, with D perhaps matching TRBD1 (5 bases). CDR1 SGHTA and CDR2 FQGTGA come from the germline V gene. CDR3 size: 13 residues. V was trimmed by 8 bases and J by 0 bases, leaving 10 bases between them. CDR3 sequence reads: CASAAGYQETQYF. In DNA, the CDR3 is TGTGCCAGCGCAGCAGGGTACCAAGAGACCCAGTACTTC.

The gene calls are TRBV6-6 and TRBJ1-3, with a possible D match to TRBD1 (5 bases). V shed 6 bases and J shed 11 bases, with 23 bases lying between them. This CDR3 comprises 15 residues. Germline lookup yields CDR1 MNHNY and CDR2 SVGAGI (reference sequence). CDR3 loop: CASSLPAGPRSAIYF. In DNA form, the CDR3 reads TGTGCCAGCAGCCTACCCGCGGGGCCGCGAAGCGCCATATATTTT.

J is TRBJ1-3 and V is TRBV5-1; no definite D call. Trimming removed 4 bases from V and 0 bases from J, with 17 bases in between. The CDR3 runs 17 residues. In germline, CDR1 is SGHRS, CDR2 YFSETQ. The CDR3 nucleotides read TGCGCCAGCAGCCCGGGTCTCCGAGCGGGCTCTGGAAACACCATATATTTT. Its protein is CASSPGLRAGSGNTIYF.

The V call is TRBV28, the J call TRBJ2-7, with D perhaps TRBD1 (7 bases). The CDR3 loop spans 16 amino acids. Germline values: CDR1 MDHEN, CDR2 SYDVKM. V lost 7 bases and J lost 3, with 22 bases in between. Here the CDR3 DNA reads TGTGCCAGCACCCCACACGGCGGGACAGCCGACTACGAGCAGTACTTC. Its translation: CASTPHGGTADYEQYF.

This chain joins TRBV4-1 and TRBJ2-7, with D perhaps matching TRBD1 (5 bases). The CDR3 has 16 amino acids. Germline V CDR1 and CDR2: MGHRA, YSYEKL. Trimming cost V 1 base and J 6 bases, with 19 bases left between them. CDR3 loop: CASSQAYQGSGAEQYF. The CDR3 DNA reads TGCGCCAGCAGCCAAGCGTATCAGGGATCAGGCGCCGAGCAGTACTTC.

Here the CDR3 DNA reads TGTGCCAGCAGTGAAGCGGCCAGGGGGGACCCTGGGGCCAACGTCCTGACTTTC. Encoded protein: CASSEAARGDPGANVLTF. This sequence joins TRBV6-1 and TRBJ2-6; possibly TRBD1 for D (7 bases). Germline lookup yields CDR1 MNHNS and CDR2 SASEGT. This CDR3 contains 18 residues. The V end was cut by 0 bases, the J end by 2 bases, with 14 bases between.

The rearrangement uses TRBV6-5 and TRBJ2-2; TRBD2 agrees at 11 bases. CDR1 is MNHEY, CDR2 SVGAGI, per germline. The CDR3 covers 15 residues. With V trimmed by 8 bases and J by 7 bases, 9 bases remained unmatched. The CDR3 nucleotides are TGTGCCAGCCGGGGGCTAGCGGGAGGAGGCGGGGAGCTGTTTTTT. This gives the protein CASRGLAGGGGELFF.

V is TRBV28 and J is TRBJ1-2, with D perhaps TRBD1 (6 bases). Germline CDR1 reads MDHEN; CDR2 reads SYDVKM. V lost 1 base, J lost 0 bases, and 15 bases lay in between. The CDR3 sequence is 17 residues long. CDR3 protein: CASSLSSGQTTNYGYTF. In DNA form, the CDR3 reads TGTGCCAGCAGTTTATCGTCCGGACAGACTACTAACTATGGCTACACCTTC.

The V gene is TRBV29-1, the J gene TRBJ2-1; possibly TRBD2 for D (5 bases). Germline CDR1 and CDR2: SQVTM and ANQGSEA. The CDR3 has 15 amino acids. Between the trimmed V and J ends, which lost 1 base and 0 bases, there was a span of 10 bases. CDR3 sequence (DNA): TGCAGCGTTGAAGGGTCAGCGGACTCCTACAATGAGCAGTTCTTC. Its translation: CSVEGSADSYNEQFF.

V gene TRBV11-2 combines with J gene TRBJ2-2; possibly TRBD2 for D (5 bases). The V gene's germline CDR1 is SGHAT and CDR2 FQNNGV. The CDR3 is made up of 15 amino acids. Trimming cost V 5 bases and J 3 bases, with 13 bases left between them. The CDR3 DNA reads TGTGCCAGCAGCCCTGTAGGACTCGACACCGGGGAGCTGTTTTTT. It specifies CASSPVGLDTGELFF. Combining the CDR3 with reference TRBV11-2 and TRBJ2-2 gives the whole variable domain EAGVAQSPRYKIIEKRQSVAFWCNPISGHATLYWYQQILGQGPKLLIQFQNNGVVDDSQLPKDRFSAERLKGVDSTLKIQPAKLEDSAVYLCASSPVGLDTGELFFGEGSRLTVL.

This chain joins TRBV6-1 and TRBJ1-1; 7 bases agree with TRBD1. CDR3 length equals 15 residues. CDR1 MNHNS and CDR2 SASEGT come from the germline V gene. V lost 5 bases and J lost 2; bases outside the gene matches: 8. The CDR3 loop reads CASSSYRDRNTEAFF. In DNA, the CDR3 is TGTGCCAGCAGTTCGTACCGGGACAGAAACACTGAAGCTTTCTTT.

This clone has at least ten counts. The J gene is TRBJ2-4, the V gene TRBV21-1; the table names TRBD1, a call not compared with the DNA. TRBV21-1 is recorded as a pseudogene. CDR3 length equals 15 residues. CDR3 amino acids: CASSPRGDRGNIQYF. CDR3 in DNA: TGTGCCAGCAGCCCCCGGGGGGACAGGGGAAACATTCAGTACTTC.

V gene TRBV28 combines with J gene TRBJ2-1; D is possibly TRBD2 (6 bases). The CDR3 spans 13 residues. The V gene's germline CDR1 is MDHEN and CDR2 SYDVKM. V dropped 5 bases and J dropped 10 bases, with 15 bases sitting between them. The CDR3 sequence: CASSTPSVREQFF. The CDR3 DNA reads TGTGCCAGCAGTACCCCTAGCGTACGGGAGCAGTTCTTC. Supplemented by reference TRBV28 and TRBJ2-1, the full variable domain reads DVKVTQSSRYLVKRTGEKVFLECVQDMDHENMFWYRQDPGLGLRLIYFSYDVKMKEKGDIPEGYSVSREKKERFSLILESASTNQTSMYLCASSTPSVREQFFGPGTRLTVL.

The chain carries TRBV6-4 and TRBJ1-6, with D maybe TRBD1 (5 bases). The CDR3 length is 13 residues. Per the germline V gene, CDR1 is MRHNA and CDR2 is SNTAGT. V was cut by 9 bases and J by 8 bases, with 14 bases left in between. The CDR3 is CASRIGGDSPLHF. The CDR3 DNA reads as TGTGCCAGTCGAATCGGGGGGGATTCACCCCTCCACTTT.